One sample yielded the 5 T cell receptor beta chains listed below, sequenced in a study of spatial heterogeneity in lung cancer. Findings and caveats of the study: Mutation counts in tumors were tracked by counts of expanded intratumoral alpha and beta TCRs.

No cognate antigen is known for these TCRs. This sample's time point: sample taken at primary tumor resection. One entry per CDR3 protein, called by TCRdb with MiXCR from the 5' RACE reads. The table records about 15,000 distinct CDR3 sequences, less than 7.5% of them present only once. Sequences were derived from lung tumor tissue, sampled at surgery. The receptors come from a male donor with early-stage non-small cell lung cancer.

This clonotype was seen ten or more times. V is TRBV28 and J is TRBJ2-7; D is undetermined. V was cut by 4 bases and J by 3 bases, with 13 bases left in between. Germline CDR1 and CDR2: MDHEN and SYDVKM. The CDR3 runs 14 residues. The CDR3 nucleotides read TGTGCCAGCAGTTCACACCCCCCCTTCTACGAGCAGTACTTC. As protein: CASSSHPPFYEQYF. The whole variable domain, filled in from reference TRBV28 and TRBJ2-7, reads DVKVTQSSRYLVKRTGEKVFLECVQDMDHENMFWYRQDPGLGLRLIYFSYDVKMKEKGDIPEGYSVSREKKERFSLILESASTNQTSMYLCASSSHPPFYEQYFGPGTRLTVT.

This clonotype was picked up many times. V gene TRBV20-1 combines with J gene TRBJ2-5; D is undetermined. The CDR3 contains 15 residues. CDR1 and CDR2 from the germline V gene are DFQATT and SNEGSKA (reference sequence). V gave up 0 bases and J gave up 3 bases, with 14 bases separating them. CDR3 in amino acids: CSARDLRQAEETQYF. In nucleotides, the CDR3 is TGCAGTGCTAGAGATTTGAGGCAGGCGGAAGAGACCCAGTACTTC.

This clonotype was recorded many times. J is TRBJ1-3 and V is TRBV6-5, with TRBD1 as a possible D gene (6 bases). Germline V gene data show CDR1 as MNHEY and CDR2 as SVGAGI. This CDR3 comprises 13 residues. Trimming left V 6 bases short and J 0 bases short, with 6 bases between. The CDR3 nucleotides read TGTGCCAGCAGGGACAGCTCTGGAAACACCATATATTTT. Translating gives CASRDSSGNTIYF.

Many counts were recorded for this clonotype. The genes are TRBV29-1 and TRBJ2-7; D perhaps matches TRBD1 (6 bases). The ends were cut back, 1 base at V and 6 bases at J, with 13 bases in the middle. The CDR3 loop spans 13 amino acids. CDR1 and CDR2 from the germline V gene are SQVTM and ANQGSEA. CDR3 loop: CSVEVRGGPEQYF. The CDR3 DNA sequence: TGCAGCGTTGAAGTGAGAGGGGGTCCCGAGCAGTACTTC.

In its sample, this clonotype was seen a few times. The chain links TRBV27 to TRBJ2-1; weak D call: TRBD1 (5 bases). This CDR3 is built from 15 residues. Trimming stripped 6 bases from V and 5 bases from J, with 17 bases between. In germline, CDR1 is MNHEY, CDR2 SMNVEV (reference sequence). The CDR3 reads CASRAPSRQNNEQFF. Here the CDR3 DNA reads TGTGCCAGCAGGGCCCCGTCCCGACAGAACAATGAGCAGTTCTTC.